These T cell receptor beta chains were read from a single sample in a study of shared clonotypes between healthy human individuals. Produced via immunoSEQ multiplex PCR; TCRdb's table is partial and in-frame only. The sample carries 2 million to 3 million clones, approximately 90% recorded once. The specimen sequenced was naive CD4+ T cells sorted from blood. All receptors come from a man aged 18 to 30 in good health. The CDR3 runs from the conserved cysteine through the conserved F or W. The D gene is left open where the match is weak. For some rows the clone size is stated as once, few or many, or as a class when expanded; others skip it.

J gene: TRBJ1-1
clone size: .
V gene: TRBV6-1
D gene: .
CDR3 DNA: TGTGCCAGCAATCACAGGGAGAACACTGAAGCTTTCTTT
CDR3 protein: CASNHRENTEAFF

J gene: TRBJ2-3
clone size: .
V gene: TRBV7-3
D gene: TRBD2
CDR3 DNA: TGTGCCAGCAGGCCTACTAGCGACACAGATACGCAGTATTTT
CDR3 protein: CASRPTSDTDTQYF

J gene: TRBJ2-1
clone size: .
V gene: TRBV27
D gene: .
CDR3 DNA: TGTGCCAGCGCCAACCCCGGCCAGGGGTTATACAATGAGCAGTTCTTC
CDR3 protein: CASANPGQGLYNEQFF

J gene: TRBJ2-1
clone size: .
V gene: TRBV7-2
D gene: .
CDR3 DNA: TGTGCCAGCAGCTTAGCAGGGCGGGAGCAGTTCTTC
CDR3 protein: CASSLAGREQFF

J gene: TRBJ2-3
clone size: .
V gene: TRBV6-5
D gene: .
CDR3 DNA: TGTGCCAGCAGTCACGCGACAGAAACAGATACGCAGTATTTT
CDR3 protein: CASSHATETDTQYF

J gene: TRBJ2-7
clone size: .
V gene: TRBV6-6
D gene: TRBD2
CDR3 DNA: TGTGCCAGCAGTTACTCTGCTAGCGGGGCTTACGAGCAGTACTTC
CDR3 protein: CASSYSASGAYEQYF

J gene: TRBJ2-1
clone size: .
V gene: TRBV11-2
D gene: TRBD1
CDR3 DNA: TGTGCCAGCAGCTTAGGTGCCGGGACAGGGGGCTCCAATGAGCAGTTCTTC
CDR3 protein: CASSLGAGTGGSNEQFF

J gene: TRBJ1-5
clone size: .
V gene: TRBV25-1
D gene: .
CDR3 DNA: TGTGCCAGCAGTGACTGGGACAACCCCTTGGCCCAGCATTTT
CDR3 protein: CASSDWDNPLAQHF

J gene: TRBJ1-5
clone size: .
V gene: TRBV10-3
D gene: TRBD1
CDR3 DNA: TGTGCCATCAGTGAAGGAGGGGGCGGGCGTCAGCCCCAGCATTTT
CDR3 protein: CAISEGGGGRQPQHF

J gene: TRBJ2-3
clone size: .
V gene: TRBV5-1
D gene: TRBD2
CDR3 DNA: TGCGCCAGCAGCTTCGGGACTAGCATCCCAGATACGCAGTATTTT
CDR3 protein: CASSFGTSIPDTQYF

J gene: TRBJ2-5
clone size: .
V gene: TRBV2
D gene: .
CDR3 DNA: TGTGCCAGCAGTCAAACAACCTCTCAAGAGACCCAGTACTTC
CDR3 protein: CASSQTTSQETQYF

J gene: TRBJ2-1
clone size: .
V gene: TRBV7-9
D gene: .
CDR3 DNA: TGTGCCAGCCCGGGGATCGGCGGAGCCTACAATGAGCAGTTCTTC
CDR3 protein: CASPGIGGAYNEQFF

J gene: TRBJ2-3
clone size: .
V gene: TRBV7-2
D gene: .
CDR3 DNA: TGTGCCAGCCAAACTAGCTTCAGGGATACGCAGTATTTT
CDR3 protein: CASQTSFRDTQYF

J gene: TRBJ1-2
clone size: .
V gene: TRBV5-7
D gene: TRBD1
CDR3 DNA: TGTGCCAGCAGCCACATACTGCAGGGGGCGCGCGGCTATGGCTACACCTTC
CDR3 protein: CASSHILQGARGYGYTF

J gene: TRBJ1-1
clone size: .
V gene: TRBV5-1
D gene: TRBD1
CDR3 DNA: TGCGCCAGCAGCTTGGATCCAGGGGGGAACACTGAAGCTTTCTTT
CDR3 protein: CASSLDPGGNTEAFF

J gene: TRBJ1-2
clone size: .
V gene: TRBV27
D gene: .
CDR3 DNA: TGTGCCAGCGGACAGAACTATGGCTACACCTTC
CDR3 protein: CASGQNYGYTF

J gene: TRBJ2-5
clone size: .
V gene: TRBV18
D gene: TRBD2
CDR3 DNA: TGTGCCAGCTCACCACGCGGGAGCGTTCGTGAGACCCAGTACTTC
CDR3 protein: CASSPRGSVRETQYF

J gene: TRBJ1-2
clone size: .
V gene: TRBV28
D gene: TRBD1
CDR3 DNA: TGTGCCAGCAGTTTATGGACAGGGGGCACAGTTGGCTACACCTTC
CDR3 protein: CASSLWTGGTVGYTF

J gene: TRBJ1-5
clone size: .
V gene: TRBV5-8
D gene: .
CDR3 DNA: TGTGCCAGCAGCTCCGGACGGGCTAGCAATCAGCCCCAGCATTTT
CDR3 protein: CASSSGRASNQPQHF

J gene: TRBJ2-1
clone size: .
V gene: TRBV11-2
D gene: TRBD2
CDR3 DNA: TGTGCCAGCAGCTTAGCGCTAGCGGGTAGCCAATCCTCCTTTCAGTTCTTC
CDR3 protein: CASSLALAGSQSSFQFF

J gene: TRBJ2-7
clone size: once
V gene: TRBV28
D gene: .
CDR3 DNA: TGTGCCAGCAGTTTAATGACACCCGTCTACGAGCAGTACTTC
CDR3 protein: CASSLMTPVYEQYF

J gene: TRBJ2-2
clone size: .
V gene: TRBV12-5
D gene: TRBD1
CDR3 DNA: TGTGCTAGTGGAACCGACAGGGGCCAGAACACCGGGGAGCTGTTTTTT
CDR3 protein: CASGTDRGQNTGELFF

J gene: TRBJ1-4
clone size: .
V gene: TRBV5-1
D gene: .
CDR3 DNA: TGCGCCAGCAGCCCTCAGTTAAGAGGCGAAAAACTGTTTTTT
CDR3 protein: CASSPQLRGEKLFF

J gene: TRBJ2-3
clone size: .
V gene: TRBV6-5
D gene: TRBD2
CDR3 DNA: TGTGCCAGTCATACTAGCGGGAGAACAGATACGCAGTATTTT
CDR3 protein: CASHTSGRTDTQYF

J gene: TRBJ1-3
clone size: .
V gene: TRBV10-3
D gene: TRBD1
CDR3 DNA: TGTGCCATCAGCGTTACAGGGGACGGAAACACCATATATTTT
CDR3 protein: CAISVTGDGNTIYF

J gene: TRBJ2-5
clone size: .
V gene: TRBV7-2
D gene: .
CDR3 DNA: TGTGCCAGCAGCGGGGGGGGCAGTCAAGAGACCCAGTACTTC
CDR3 protein: CASSGGGSQETQYF

J gene: TRBJ1-1
clone size: .
V gene: TRBV7-9
D gene: .
CDR3 DNA: TGTGCCAGCAGCGCTCGACTCGTGATCACTGAAGCTTTCTTT
CDR3 protein: CASSARLVITEAFF

J gene: TRBJ1-1
clone size: .
V gene: TRBV25-1
D gene: TRBD1
CDR3 DNA: TGTGCCAGCAGTGAGACAGGGAGGAACACTGAAGCTTTCTTT
CDR3 protein: CASSETGRNTEAFF